This T cell receptor (beta chain) was recorded in a study of CD8+ T cells in alopecia areata. Between the trimmed V and J ends, which lost 6 bases and 1 base, there was a span of 10 bases. CDR3 length: 13 amino acids. From germline, CDR1 is MNHEY and CDR2 SVGAGI. Following RNA extraction, reverse transcription yielded cDNA that acted as the sequencing template. Assay used: immunoSEQ multiplex PCR; TCRdb lists only in-frame clones, some missing. The data hold some 190,000 clones, with less than 70% observed a single time. This sample's treatment: oral pan-JAK inhibitor, 5-10 mg twice daily. This chain connects TRBV6-5 to TRBJ2-7; D might be TRBD1 (5 bases). Sequences were derived from CD4+ T cells sorted from blood, sampled between weeks 49 and 50, from a patient treated with tofacitinib. This receptor was taken from a human donor with alopecia areata. CDR3 coding DNA: TGTGCCAGCAGACGTGACAGTTCCTACGAGCAGTACTTC. Protein sequence: CASRRDSSYEQYF.